These 8 T cell receptor beta chains originate from one sample sequenced in a study of a mutant IDH1 vaccine in newly diagnosed glioma. These receptors have no known antigen. Clones were sequenced by immunoSEQ multiplex PCR, and TCRdb holds only the in-frame ones, with some missing. This sample has 25,000 to 35,000 clones, with around 80% found just once. As for time point: week 23, last vaccination. The content of each vaccine dose was 300 ug of mutant IDH1 20-mer peptide, and topical imiquimod accompanied it. The source was PBMCs, collected from a glioma patient whose treatment included an IDH1 peptide vaccine. The origin of the receptors is a woman between 18 and 29 years old with glioma.

The chain recombines TRBV2 with TRBJ1-3, with D unclear. This CDR3 spans 14 amino acids. Trimming removed 4 bases at V and 3 bases at J, with 10 bases between. Germline V gives CDR1 SNHLY, CDR2 FYNNEI. The CDR3 DNA reads TGTGCCAGCAGTGTTGTCGCTAATGGAAACACCATATATTTT. This translates into CASSVVANGNTIYF. The full variable domain, in which reference TRBV2 and TRBJ1-3 provide the parts outside the CDR3, is EPEVTQTPSHQVTQMGQEVILRCVPISNHLYFYWYRQILGQKVEFLVSFYNNEISEKSEIFDDQFSVERPDGSNFTLKIRSTKLEDSAMYFCASSVVANGNTIYFGEGSWLTVV.

This chain connects TRBV27 to TRBJ2-2, with D possibly being TRBD1 (5 bases). In germline, CDR1 is MNHEY, CDR2 SMNVEV (reference sequence). The CDR3 runs to 16 residues. Trimming shortened V by 3 bases and J by 0 bases, and 11 bases separated the two germline ends. The DNA for the CDR3 is TGTGCCAGCAGTTTTTACAGGCGAACGAACACCGGGGAGCTGTTTTTT. Its protein product is CASSFYRRTNTGELFF.

CDR3 region: CASSSGLSGSPLHF. For the CDR3, the DNA is TGTGCCAGCAGCTCGGGGCTGTCGGGCTCACCCCTCCACTTT. The rearrangement uses TRBV7-9 and TRBJ1-6, with D possibly matching TRBD1 (5 bases). The CDR3 spans 14 residues. Trimming took off 4 bases at V and 10 bases at J, with 14 bases between the two ends. Germline V gene data show CDR1 as SEHNR and CDR2 as FQNEAQ (reference sequence).

This clone was observed a handful of times. The V and J genes are TRBV6-5 and TRBJ1-3; no clear D gene. V dropped 4 bases and J dropped 0 bases, with 13 bases sitting between them. Germline V gene sequence: CDR1 MNHEY, CDR2 SVGAGI. The CDR3 is 16 residues long. CDR3 amino acids: CASSWGTSSSGNTIYF. DNA for the CDR3: TGTGCCAGCAGTTGGGGAACAAGTAGCTCTGGAAACACCATATATTTT.

This clone was seen once. This chain joins TRBV6-6 and TRBJ1-1; D may be TRBD1 (5 bases). Germline V gene data show CDR1 as MNHNY and CDR2 as SVGAGI (reference sequence). The V and J ends lost 7 bases and 5 bases respectively, with 17 bases between them. The CDR3 covers 14 residues. The CDR3: CASKDGTARTEAFF. CDR3 nucleotides: TGTGCCAGCAAAGACGGGACTGCGCGGACTGAAGCTTTCTTT.

The chain joins TRBV11-2 to TRBJ2-7, with D possibly being TRBD2 (5 bases). V lost 1 base and J 1 base, leaving 5 bases between the germline ends. Germline loops: CDR1 SGHAT, CDR2 FQNNGV. The CDR3 loop spans 13 amino acids. CDR3 region: CASSLAGSYEQYF. The CDR3 DNA is TGTGCCAGCAGCTTAGCGGGGTCCTACGAGCAGTACTTC.

This clone was seen more than once but under ten times. The rearrangement joins TRBV2 to TRBJ1-5; 7 nucleotides line up with TRBD1. Per germline, CDR1 SNHLY and CDR2 FYNNEI. The CDR3 runs to 15 residues. After removal of 4 bases from V and 10 bases from J, the junction contained 13 bases not matched to a gene. CDR3 loop: CASSASGQVVDPQHF. The CDR3 region has the DNA TGTGCCAGCAGTGCTTCCGGACAGGTTGTCGATCCCCAGCATTTT.

V gene TRBV4-3 combines with J gene TRBJ2-4; D is unclear. The V end was cut by 0 bases, the J end by 3 bases, with 18 bases between. Germline CDR1 and CDR2: LGHNA and YSLEER. The CDR3 sequence is 18 residues long. CDR3 nucleotide sequence: TGCGCCAGCAGCCAAGATTCTATGTGGGAATCGGTCAAAAACATTCAGTACTTC. Its protein product is CASSQDSMWESVKNIQYF.